This is a list of T cell receptor beta chains from one sample in a study of T cells after yellow fever vaccination. TCRdb re-derived calls from the 5' RACE reads in MiXCR, one entry per CDR3 protein. The sample shows a few hundred thousand distinct CDR3 sequences, 7.5% to 9% of them seen only once. The specimen was CD4+ T cells sorted from PBMCs, collected 5 days after the yellow fever booster vaccination. The receptors were sampled from a man aged 18-30 years who received the YFV17D yellow fever vaccine. CDR3s include the opening cysteine and the closing phenylalanine or tryptophan. D genes are given only for firm matches. The size entry is marked missing in some rows and otherwise reads once, few, many or a size class.

D	size	V	J	DNA	CDR3
-	many	TRBV24-1	TRBJ2-2	TGTGCCACCAGTGATTTGAGTGCAGGGGCGTACACCGGGGAGCTGTTTTTT	CATSDLSAGAYTGELFF
-	many	TRBV10-3	TRBJ1-1	TGTGCCATCAGCCTGCTCGGATGGACTGAAGCTTTCTTT	CAISLLGWTEAFF
TRBD1	few	TRBV14	TRBJ2-1	TGTGCCAGCAGCCCCGGACAGGGTTCTCGACAGTTCTTC	CASSPGQGSRQFF
-	many	TRBV7-2	TRBJ2-5	TGTGCCAGCAGCTTAACCCTAGCCGAGACCCAGTACTTC	CASSLTLAETQYF
-	many	TRBV5-1	TRBJ1-2	TGCGCCAGCAGCTTGGTAGGGGCGGACTATGGCTACACCTTC	CASSLVGADYGYTF
-	few	TRBV7-3	TRBJ2-3	TGTGCCAGCAGCTCGGGCATCGACACCGTCGCAGATACGCAGTATTTT	CASSSGIDTVADTQYF
TRBD1	many	TRBV12-3/TRBV12-4	TRBJ2-6	TGTGCCAGCAGCCACGACAGGGCTGGGGCCAACGTCCTGACTTTC	CASSHDRAGANVLTF
-	many	TRBV5-4	TRBJ2-3	TGTGCCAGCAGCTTGGCCTGGCGGGGTAAGACAGATACGCAGTATTTT	CASSLAWRGKTDTQYF
-	many	TRBV6-2/TRBV6-3	TRBJ2-6	TGTGCCAGCAGTAGGGGCTCTGGGGCCAACGTCCTGACTTTC	CASSRGSGANVLTF
TRBD2	-	TRBV20-1	TRBJ2-1	TGCAGTGCTAGAAATAGCGGGGGGGTGGATGAGCAGTTCTTC	CSARNSGGVDEQFF
-	few	TRBV10-3	TRBJ1-2	TGTGCCATCAGTGAGTCGGTTAACTATGGCTACACCTTC	CAISESVNYGYTF
TRBD1	many	TRBV5-1	TRBJ2-7	TGCGCCAGCAGCCCTACCAACAGGGGCTCCTACGAGCAGTACTTC	CASSPTNRGSYEQYF
-	few	TRBV12-3/TRBV12-4	TRBJ2-2	TGTGCCAGCAGCCTCCTATCCGGGGAGCTGTTTTTT	CASSLLSGELFF
-	few	TRBV4-2	TRBJ1-4	TGTGCCAGCAGCCAAGGGGTTAAACTGTTTTTT	CASSQGVKLFF
TRBD2	-	TRBV20-1	TRBJ2-5	TGCAGTGCTAGCCTAGCGGGGGGGACACGGACCCAGTACTTC	CSASLAGGTRTQYF
TRBD1	few	TRBV12-3/TRBV12-4	TRBJ2-1	TGTGCCAGCAGCCGCGACAGGGATGAGCAGTTCTTC	CASSRDRDEQFF
-	few	TRBV9	TRBJ1-2	TGTGCCAGCAGCACTAGACCTCGGACGGGTGGCTACACCTTC	CASSTRPRTGGYTF
-	few	TRBV3-1	TRBJ2-1	TGTGCCAGCAGCCAAAGTCAGTACAATGAGCAGTTCTTC	CASSQSQYNEQFF
-	-	TRBV18	TRBJ1-4	TGTGCCAGCTCAGAACAGGGAAATGAAAAACTGTTTTTT	CASSEQGNEKLFF
TRBD2	few	TRBV5-5	TRBJ2-2	TGTGCCAGCAGCTTGGGGCCGGGGGGACTAGCGGGGGGCAGCTATCCGAACACCGGGGAGCTGTTTTTT	CASSLGPGGLAGGSYPNTGELFF